Below are 24 T cell receptor beta chains sequenced from a single sample in a study of OX40 agonist ivuxolimab in advanced cancers. Sequencing used immunoSEQ multiplex PCR; TCRdb keeps in-frame clones, though not all of them. The sample lists under 100,000 clones, roughly 90% seen once, with just over 0.15% in the top ten. The material was CD4+ or CD8+ T cells sorted from blood, obtained in a trial of the OX40 agonist ivuxolimab. The receptors derive from an adult with an advanced solid tumor such as melanoma, head and neck, liver or kidney cancer.

The genes are TRBV10-2 and TRBJ2-2, with 13 bases fitting TRBD2. The germline gives CDR1 WSHSY, CDR2 SAAADI. The CDR3 loop spans 18 amino acids. V dropped 7 bases and J dropped 0; count of bases not matched to a gene: 8. CDR3 coding DNA: TGCGCCAGCACCGACACAGGACTAGCGGGGGCGAACACCGGGGAGCTGTTTTTT. This codes for CASTDTGLAGANTGELFF.

The chain has TRBV5-1 and TRBJ2-1, with 9 nucleotides matching TRBD2. The germline CDR1 and CDR2 sequences are SGHRS and YFSETQ. The CDR3 has 14 residues. V shed 5 bases and J 14 bases; nucleotides not matched to a gene: 14. CDR3 sequence: CASRATGSGGSEFF. CDR3 DNA sequence: TGCGCCAGCAGGGCGACGGGTAGCGGGGGATCTGAGTTCTTC. Looking up the rest from reference TRBV5-1 and TRBJ2-1 gives the full variable domain: KAGVTQTPRYLIKTRGQQVTLSCSPISGHRSVSWYQQTPGQGLQFLFEYFSETQRNKGNFPGRFSGRQFSNSRSEMNVSTLELGDSALYLCASRATGSGGSEFFGPGTRLTVL.

This clone was observed once. The V call is TRBV4-1, the J call TRBJ1-6, with 10 bases identical to TRBD1. J gave up 8 bases and V 1 base, and 8 bases lay outside the gene matches. CDR3 size: 17 residues. From germline, CDR1 is MGHRA and CDR2 YSYEKL. The CDR3 spells CASSQVGTGVVYSPLHF. Written as DNA, the CDR3 is TGCGCCAGCAGCCAAGTCGGGACAGGGGTTGTGTATTCACCCCTCCACTTT.

The CDR3 DNA follows: TGTGCCAGCAGCCCACAGGCAGGGCGAACCGGGGAGCTGTTTTTT. Protein sequence: CASSPQAGRTGELFF. The chain is built from TRBV14 and TRBJ2-2, with D possibly matching TRBD1 (5 bases). The CDR3 is made up of 15 amino acids. CDR1 and CDR2 (germline): SGHDN, FVKESK. V gave up 4 bases and J gave up 5 bases, with 14 bases separating them.

This chain connects TRBV28 to TRBJ2-7, with a weak D call TRBD2 (5 bases). This CDR3 comprises 11 residues. Trimming left V 5 bases short and J 12 bases short, with 14 bases between. From germline, CDR1 is MDHEN and CDR2 SYDVKM. CDR3 nucleotides: TGTGCCAGCAGTAGGACGGGATTGAGGTACTTC. Residues: CASSRTGLRYF.

The chain joins TRBV4-1 to TRBJ2-7; D is perhaps TRBD1 (5 bases). Trimming cost V 1 base and J 4 bases, with 11 bases left between them. Germline values: CDR1 MGHRA, CDR2 YSYEKL. The CDR3 is 14 residues long. Written as DNA, the CDR3 is TGCGCCAGCAGCCAAGTTCAGGGCAGTTACGAGCAGTACTTC. Translated, it gives CASSQVQGSYEQYF.

This chain joins TRBV9 and TRBJ2-3; D uncertain. The germline V gene has CDR1 SGDLS and CDR2 YYNGEE. This CDR3 comprises 16 residues. Trimming pared 0 bases from V and 2 bases from J, leaving 13 bases between. This chain's CDR3 is CASSVDKRPYTDTQYF. In nucleotides, the CDR3 is TGTGCCAGCAGCGTAGACAAGAGGCCCTACACAGATACGCAGTATTTT.

This chain links TRBV6-1 with TRBJ1-2; 8 bases are shared with TRBD1. Germline lookup yields CDR1 MNHNS and CDR2 SASEGT. J was trimmed by 4 bases and V by 6 bases; bases with no gene match: 10. This CDR3 has 15 residues. The CDR3 nucleotides are TGTGCCAGCAGCGGAAGGGACAGGAGTCCCTATGGCTACACCTTC. It codes for CASSGRDRSPYGYTF.

The chain is built from TRBV6-1 and TRBJ2-3; 9 nucleotides line up with TRBD2. Germline-derived CDR1 and CDR2 are MNHNS and SASEGT. CDR3 length: 18 residues. Trimming took 0 bases from V and 3 from J; bases not matched to a gene: 10. CDR3 in DNA: TGTGCCAGCAGTGAAGCCGGGGCTAGCGGGAAGTGGACAGATACGCAGTATTTT. This gives the protein CASSEAGASGKWTDTQYF.

This rearrangement joins TRBV6-6 to TRBJ2-7, with D hard to call. CDR3 length equals 15 residues. From germline, CDR1 is MNHNY and CDR2 SVGAGI (reference sequence). V was pared by 3 bases and J by 3 bases, with 15 bases between. CDR3 sequence (DNA): TGTGCCAGCAGTTATGTCCAAAGGGCCGTCTACGAGCAGTACTTC. This codes for CASSYVQRAVYEQYF.

The rearrangement joins TRBV5-4 to TRBJ1-4; the match to TRBD1 covers 7 bases. V was clipped by 1 base and J by 11 bases; unmatched bases: 5. Germline CDR1 reads SGHNT; CDR2 reads YYREEE (reference sequence). This CDR3 contains 13 residues. CDR3 DNA sequence: TGTGCCAGCAGCTTGAAAGGGGGCGAGAAACTGTTTTTT. As protein: CASSLKGGEKLFF. The entire variable domain, with the rest obtained from reference TRBV5-4 and TRBJ1-4, is as follows: ETGVTQSPTHLIKTRGQQVTLRCSSQSGHNTVSWYQQALGQGPQFIFQYYREEENGRGNFPPRFSGLQFPNYSSELNVNALELDDSALYLCASSLKGGEKLFFGSGTQLSVL.

This rearrangement joins TRBV5-1 to TRBJ2-1; tentative D call: TRBD2 (5 bases). Germline assignment: CDR1 SGHRS and CDR2 YFSETQ. Trimming took 5 bases from V and 4 from J, leaving 13 bases between them. The CDR3 is made up of 14 amino acids. CDR3 DNA: TGCGCCAGCAGTTCAGGACTGACTTACAATGAGCAGTTCTTC. Protein product: CASSSGLTYNEQFF.

This chain links TRBV6-1 with TRBJ2-7; TRBD2 aligns across 9 bases. Per germline, CDR1 MNHNS and CDR2 SASEGT. Germline trimming cut 2 bases from V and 4 bases from J; bases unmatched to any gene: 12. The CDR3 is 17 residues long. CDR3 sequence (DNA): TGTGCCAGCAGTGAATCCCCTATTTTTAGCGGGGGTTACGAGCAGTACTTC. Its protein is CASSESPIFSGGYEQYF.

The V gene is TRBV2, the J gene TRBJ2-1; TRBD1 agrees at 7 bases. The germline CDR1 and CDR2 sequences are SNHLY and FYNNEI. The CDR3 covers 13 residues. The junction had 8 bases not matched to a gene; V was cut back by 9 bases and J by 6 bases. DNA of the CDR3: TGTGCCAGTCACAGGGGCATAGGCAATGAGCAGTTCTTC. Its translation: CASHRGIGNEQFF.

The chain has TRBV7-3 and TRBJ1-2, with 7 bases that match TRBD1. V lost 5 bases to trimming and J lost 3 bases; unmatched junction nucleotides: 6. CDR1 is SGHTA, CDR2 FQGTGA, per germline. This CDR3 is 14 amino acids long. The CDR3 DNA follows: TGTGCCAGCAGCCGAGGGGGCTTTGACTATGGCTACACCTTC. Its protein is CASSRGGFDYGYTF.

The rearrangement joins TRBV19 to TRBJ1-4, with D uncertain. The CDR3 consists of 11 residues. The V gene's germline CDR1 is LNHDA and CDR2 SQIVND (reference sequence). V lost 3 bases and J lost 10, with 6 bases in between. The chain's CDR3 is CASSMSGKLFF. CDR3 coding DNA: TGTGCCAGTAGTATGAGCGGAAAACTGTTTTTT.

The chain is built from TRBV6-5 and TRBJ2-5; 9 positions match TRBD1. Per the germline V gene, CDR1 is MNHEY and CDR2 is SVGAGI. V shed 4 bases and J 2 bases; nucleotides not matched to a gene: 8. CDR3 size: 16 residues. CDR3 nucleotides: TGTGCCAGCAGTTGGGCGGGACAGGGCCGGCAAGAGACCCAGTACTTC. This gives the protein CASSWAGQGRQETQYF.

V usage is TRBV19 and J usage is TRBJ2-1, with TRBD2 matching over 9 bases. The CDR3 has 17 residues. The germline gives CDR1 LNHDA, CDR2 SQIVND (reference sequence). Trimming took 6 bases from V and 0 from J; bases not matched to a gene: 9. CDR3 DNA: TGTGCCAGTAGCGGACTAGCGCCGCGCCTCTCCTACAATGAGCAGTTCTTC. Protein sequence: CASSGLAPRLSYNEQFF.

J is TRBJ1-1 and V is TRBV5-1; no firm D call. Germline CDR1 and CDR2: SGHRS and YFSETQ. Trimming took 0 bases from V and 1 from J, leaving 16 bases between them. The CDR3 totals 17 residues. CDR3 sequence: CASSLVTAIHANTEAFF. The CDR3 coding sequence is TGCGCCAGCAGCTTGGTAACAGCCATCCATGCGAACACTGAAGCTTTCTTT.

The rearrangement joins TRBV10-3 to TRBJ1-1, with D unresolved. CDR3 length equals 13 residues. In germline, CDR1 is ENHRY, CDR2 SYGVKD. V lost 2 bases, J lost 1 base, and 5 bases lay in between. For the CDR3, the DNA is TGTGCCATCAGTGAGGGTTCGAACACTGAAGCTTTCTTT. This codes for CAISEGSNTEAFF.

The chain combines TRBV20-1 with TRBJ2-3; no definite D call. Germline CDR1 reads DFQATT; CDR2 reads SNEGSKA (reference sequence). The CDR3 loop spans 11 amino acids. Deletions cut 5 bases from V and 2 bases from J, with 5 bases between. The CDR3 protein is CSASATDTQYF. The CDR3 DNA reads TGCAGTGCTTCCGCCACAGATACGCAGTATTTT.

CDR3 region: CASSFAGLETQYF. As DNA, the CDR3 is TGTGCCAGCAGCTTCGCAGGTTTAGAGACCCAGTACTTC. J is TRBJ2-5 and V is TRBV5-6; D gene uncertain. V was cut by 2 bases and J by 4 bases, with 9 bases left in between. CDR3 length: 13 residues. Per the germline V gene, CDR1 is SGHDT and CDR2 is YYEEEE. The entire variable domain, with the rest obtained from reference TRBV5-6 and TRBJ2-5, is as follows: DAGVTQSPTHLIKTRGQQVTLRCSPKSGHDTVSWYQQALGQGPQFIFQYYEEEERQRGNFPDRFSGHQFPNYSSELNVNALLLGDSALYLCASSFAGLETQYFGPGTRLLVL.

The chain links TRBV27 to TRBJ1-6; tentative D call: TRBD1 (5 bases). The germline V and J ends were trimmed by 4 bases and 7 bases, with 5 bases remaining between them. Germline V gene sequence: CDR1 MNHEY, CDR2 SMNVEV (reference sequence). The CDR3 totals 12 residues. CDR3 loop: CASSYRNSPLHF. In DNA, the CDR3 is TGTGCCAGCAGTTACAGGAATTCACCCCTCCACTTT.

The chain recombines TRBV6-1 with TRBJ2-1; TRBD1 matches 9 bases. CDR1 is MNHNS and CDR2 is SASEGT in the germline V gene. The V segment lost 6 bases and the J segment 2 bases; nucleotides outside the gene matches: 5. CDR3 size: 15 residues. The CDR3 is CASRMTGGPYNEQFF. CDR3 nucleotides: TGTGCCAGCAGAATGACAGGGGGACCCTACAATGAGCAGTTCTTC.